Sequencing of this T cell receptor beta chain was carried out in a study of shared clonotypes between healthy human individuals. Study-level background: Ranging from 18 to 49 in age, donors were two women and three men.

This clone was counted once. Its antigen is as yet unknown. Whole-study results and caveats: An effect of sequencing depth on clonotype sharing among donors was expected.

V lost 4 bases, J lost 0 bases, and 8 bases lay in between. Germline V lookup: CDR1 SGHRS, CDR2 YFSETQ. CDR3 length: 13 residues. Tens of thousands of T cell genomes (roughly 190 ng DNA) went into each sorted-subset replicate. In the original processing: ImmunoSEQ output held junction-only sequences without quality scores, so filtering differed. Clones were sequenced by immunoSEQ multiplex PCR, and TCRdb holds only the in-frame ones, with some missing. V and J calls plus clone size are reproduced from that table; the DNA served to infer D and trimming. This sample has over a million clones, with 65% to 80% found just once.

Sequenced sample: memory CD4+ T cells sorted from blood. As to subset: CD45RA-negative fraction. The chain is built from TRBV5-1 and TRBJ2-7; D call uncertain. The sequence was collected from a man younger than 35 in good health. CDR3: CASSPYPSYEQYF. CDR3 in DNA: TGCGCCAGCAGCCCCTACCCCTCCTACGAGCAGTACTTC. The whole variable domain, remainder taken from reference TRBV5-1 and TRBJ2-7, is KAGVTQTPRYLIKTRGQQVTLSCSPISGHRSVSWYQQTPGQGLQFLFEYFSETQRNKGNFPGRFSGRQFSNSRSEMNVSTLELGDSALYLCASSPYPSYEQYFGPGTRLTVT.